This entry concerns a single T cell receptor (beta chain). This sample stems from a study of blood T cell repertoires in COVID-19. Looking at the study overall: T cells, B-cell-depleted T cells, or PBMCs provided the cDNA or gDNA that served as material.

Germline assignment: CDR1 SGDLS and CDR2 YYNGEE. The J segment lost 4 bases and the V segment lost 0 bases, leaving 7 bases of the junction unmatched. The CDR3 length is 16 residues. Using immunoSEQ multiplex PCR, the repertoire was profiled, and TCRdb retains in-frame clones only, with some absent. The sample includes about 89,000 clones, approximately 80% of them seen just once. Source material: peripheral blood. J is TRBJ2-3 and V is TRBV9; the match to TRBD1 covers 8 bases. This clonotype originated in a man between 65 and 79 years old with COVID-19, enrolled during active disease. The CDR3 sequence is CASSVVGQGGSDTQYF. The CDR3, as DNA: TGTGCCAGCAGCGTAGTAGGACAGGGAGGATCAGATACGCAGTATTTT.